The rows below give T cell receptor beta chains drawn from one sample of a study of cytomegalovirus exposure and HLA in healthy donors. Assay: immunoSEQ multiplex PCR; the TCRdb copy retains only in-frame clones and omits some. The data show around 120,000 clones, less than 80% seen once. The sequenced sample was PBMCs. The receptors originated from a young man in good health and CMV-seropositive. Both conserved end residues are part of each CDR3. Fields, in order: clone size, V gene, CDR3 protein. The listing skips clone size in some rows; elsewhere it reads once, few, many or a size class.

>-|TRBV2
CASSLGQLPTYGYTF
>once|TRBV5-1
CASSPKGDRGGEQYF
>-|TRBV6-6
CASRFGSLGGQPQHF
>few|TRBV19
CASSIGQGTTEAFF
>-|TRBV6-1
CASTMKRVSTDTQYF
>-|TRBV5-4
CASSLTGGYGANVLTF
>-|TRBV11-3
CASSLTAPDEQYF
>-|TRBV6-1
CASSEQFNEQYF
>-|TRBV7-9
CASSQQANTEAFF
>-|TRBV28
CASSSQEITQYF
>-|TRBV2
CASSEQGQLYEQYF
>-|TRBV6-5
CASSYSTGHGYTF
>few|TRBV5-4
CASSLTGRETQYF
>-|TRBV19
CASSIGDRGYNEQFF
>-|TRBV7-6
CASSLASAGLAGELFF
>once|TRBV5-5
CASSFRAPNTEAFF
>-|TRBV23-1
CASKSAGFPEQYF
>-|TRBV19
CASSPRQAVQFF
>few|TRBV9
CASSVDGRDLAKLFF
>-|TRBV6-1
CASSGWSTGDTQYF
>-|TRBV5-1
CASSLEGAGGSTDTQYF
>-|TRBV15
CATSLMAHSPLHF
>-|TRBV2
CASAGEGEQYF
>-|TRBV4-2
CASSQGVSRETQYF
>-|TRBV18
CASSSRVRETQYF
>-|TRBV11-2
CASSFWPGGHEETQYF
>-|TRBV6-5
CASRAAGTGAYEQYF
>-|TRBV6-6
CASITGGGEQFF
>-|TRBV11-3
CASSLMGGYNEQFF
>-|TRBV9
CASSPNNYGYTF
>-|TRBV6-1
CASSTLSYGYTF
>few|TRBV7-6
CASSHNRDNNEQFF
>-|TRBV2
CASSEGQGNEKLFF
>-|TRBV5-4
CASSLSDSSTGELFF
>-|TRBV19
CASRQSGTDTQYF
>-|TRBV5-4
CASSSTSGAGGELFF
>-|TRBV5-1
CASFGGVAGVTDTQYF
>-|TRBV18
CASSPPPNRGTEAFF
>-|TRBV19
CASSIDLGARYGYTF
>-|TRBV4-2
CASSLTGTGGPQDEQYF
>-|TRBV5-1
CASSLAGEVGGYTF
>-|TRBV19
CASTDISGANVLTF
>few|TRBV5-8
CASSLVGPYNEQFF
>-|TRBV29-1
CSVEDQRGYETQYF
>-|TRBV19
CASSIQGAADTQYF